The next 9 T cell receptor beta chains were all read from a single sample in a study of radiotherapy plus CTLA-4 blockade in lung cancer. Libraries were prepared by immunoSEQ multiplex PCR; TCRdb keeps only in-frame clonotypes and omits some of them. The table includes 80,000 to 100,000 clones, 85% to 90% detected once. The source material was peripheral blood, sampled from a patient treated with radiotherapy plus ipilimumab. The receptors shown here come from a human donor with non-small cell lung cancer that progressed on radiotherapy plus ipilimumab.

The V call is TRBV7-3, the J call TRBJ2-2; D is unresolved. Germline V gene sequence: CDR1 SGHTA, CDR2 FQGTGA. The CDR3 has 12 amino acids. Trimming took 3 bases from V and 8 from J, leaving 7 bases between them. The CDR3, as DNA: TGTGCCAGCAGCTTGCCCCCAGGGGAGCTGTTTTTT. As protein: CASSLPPGELFF.

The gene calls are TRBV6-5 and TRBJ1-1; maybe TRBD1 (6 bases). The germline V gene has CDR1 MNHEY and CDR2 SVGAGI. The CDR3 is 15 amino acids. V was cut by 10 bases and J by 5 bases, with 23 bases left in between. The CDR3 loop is CATKGGVERWTEAFF. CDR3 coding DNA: TGTGCCACTAAAGGGGGGGTGGAGCGGTGGACTGAAGCTTTCTTT.

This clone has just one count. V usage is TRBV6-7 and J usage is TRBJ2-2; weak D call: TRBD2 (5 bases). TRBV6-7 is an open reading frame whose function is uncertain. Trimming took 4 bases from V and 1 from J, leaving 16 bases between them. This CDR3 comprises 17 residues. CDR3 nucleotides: TGTGCCAGCAGTTCAACAGACGGGGTATGGAACACCGGGGAGCTGTTTTTT. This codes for CASSSTDGVWNTGELFF.

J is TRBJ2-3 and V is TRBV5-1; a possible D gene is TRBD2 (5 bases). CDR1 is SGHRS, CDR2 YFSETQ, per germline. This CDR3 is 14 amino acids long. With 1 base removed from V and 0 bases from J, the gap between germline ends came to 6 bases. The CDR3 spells CASSLPGSTDTQYF. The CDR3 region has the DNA TGCGCCAGCAGCTTGCCGGGGAGCACAGATACGCAGTATTTT.

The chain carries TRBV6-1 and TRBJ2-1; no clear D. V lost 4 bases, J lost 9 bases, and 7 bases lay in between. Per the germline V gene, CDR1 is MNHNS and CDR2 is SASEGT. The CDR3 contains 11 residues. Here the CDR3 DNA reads TGTGCCAGCAGTGCCCATATTGAGCAGTTCTTC. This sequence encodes CASSAHIEQFF.

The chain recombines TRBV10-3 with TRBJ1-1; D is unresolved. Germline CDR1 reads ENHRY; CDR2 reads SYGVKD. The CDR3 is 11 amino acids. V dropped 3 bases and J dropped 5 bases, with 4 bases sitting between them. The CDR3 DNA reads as TGTGCCATCAGTGAACTTACTGAAGCTTTCTTT. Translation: CAISELTEAFF.

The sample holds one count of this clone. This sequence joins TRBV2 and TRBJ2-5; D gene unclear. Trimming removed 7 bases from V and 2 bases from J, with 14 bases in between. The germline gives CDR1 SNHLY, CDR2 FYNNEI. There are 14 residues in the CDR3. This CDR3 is CASNGLLGQETQYF. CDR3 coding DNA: TGTGCCAGCAACGGTCTACTTGGGCAAGAGACCCAGTACTTC.

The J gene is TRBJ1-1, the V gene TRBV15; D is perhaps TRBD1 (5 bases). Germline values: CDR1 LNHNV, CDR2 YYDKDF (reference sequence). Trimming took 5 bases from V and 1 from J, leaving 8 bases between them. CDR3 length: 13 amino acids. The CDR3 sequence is CATSGGTNTEAFF. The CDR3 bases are TGTGCCACCAGCGGCGGGACGAACACTGAAGCTTTCTTT.

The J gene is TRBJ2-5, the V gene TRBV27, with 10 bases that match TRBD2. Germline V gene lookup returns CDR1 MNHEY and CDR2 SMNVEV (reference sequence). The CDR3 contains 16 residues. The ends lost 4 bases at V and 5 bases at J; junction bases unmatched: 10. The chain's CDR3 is CASSSPWERGGETQYF. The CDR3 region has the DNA TGTGCCAGCAGTTCCCCCTGGGAGCGGGGGGGGGAGACCCAGTACTTC.